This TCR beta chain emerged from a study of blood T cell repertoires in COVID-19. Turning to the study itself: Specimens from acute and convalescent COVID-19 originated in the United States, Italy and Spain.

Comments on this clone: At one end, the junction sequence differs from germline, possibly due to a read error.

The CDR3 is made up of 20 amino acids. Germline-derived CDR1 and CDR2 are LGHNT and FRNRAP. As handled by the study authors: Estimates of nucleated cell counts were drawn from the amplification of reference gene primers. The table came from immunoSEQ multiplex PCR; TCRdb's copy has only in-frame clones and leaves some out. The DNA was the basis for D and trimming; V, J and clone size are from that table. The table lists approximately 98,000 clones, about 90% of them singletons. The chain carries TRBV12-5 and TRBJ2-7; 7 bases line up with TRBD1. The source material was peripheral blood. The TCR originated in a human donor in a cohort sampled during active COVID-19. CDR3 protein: CASGVVDDRVRSTRTYEQYF. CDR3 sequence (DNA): TGTGCTAGTGGTGTGGTGGATGACAGGGTAAGATCTACCCGTACCTACGAGCAGTACTTC. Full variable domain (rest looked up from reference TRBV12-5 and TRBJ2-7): DARVTQTPRHKVTEMGQEVTMRCQPILGHNTVFWYRQTMMQGLELLAYFRNRAPLDDSGMPKDRFSAEMPDATLATLKIQPSEPRDSAVYFCASGVVDDRVRSTRTYEQYFGPGTRLTVT.